A single sample is the source of the 18 T cell receptor beta chains below, sequenced in a study of early T cells in non-severe SARS-CoV-2 infection (dated by TCRdb to 2020 to 2022). Libraries were made using 5' RACE. Sequencing was performed on a NextSeq 500. TCRdb redid the processing of the public reads, applying fastp at Q25 and MiXCR, and retained in-frame beta chains. Every entry covers one CDR3 protein and lists the most common genes and DNA from its rows. Present in this sample are approximately 73,000 distinct CDR3 sequences, 9.5% to 15% of which were seen just once. The biggest ten clones account for 1.1% of the sample. The sample consisted of whole blood. These receptors all stem from an adult who was a healthcare worker with PCR-confirmed SARS-CoV-2 infection or an uninfected control (not recorded which).

Points on this clonotype: This clone may be a read error of a much larger clone one base away. The chain has TRBV13 and TRBJ2-2; no definite D call. This CDR3 has 16 amino acids. Trimming stripped 5 bases from V and 3 bases from J, with 16 bases between. Germline V gene data show CDR1 as PRHDT and CDR2 as FYEKMQ (reference sequence). The CDR3 here is CASSPRLIVDTGELFF. For the CDR3, the DNA is TGTGCCAGCAGCCCCAGACTTATAGTTGACACCGGGGAGCTGTTTTTT.

This clonotype was seen repeatedly, ten times or more. The V call is TRBV20-1, the J call TRBJ2-3; the D call may be TRBD1 or TRBD2 (6 bases each). This CDR3 region has 16 residues. Germline V gene sequence: CDR1 DFQATT, CDR2 SNEGSKA (reference sequence). CDR3 region: CRALSRGDSPTDTQYF. The CDR3, as DNA: TGCAGGGCACTGTCAAGGGGGGACTCCCCCACAGATACGCAGTATTTT.

In this sample, this clonotype turned up many times. This chain connects TRBV7-9 to TRBJ2-5; no definite D call. V lost 5 bases and J 1 base, leaving 20 bases between the germline ends. This CDR3 is 17 amino acids long. CDR1 is SEHNR, CDR2 FQNEAQ, per germline (reference sequence). The CDR3 nucleotides are TGTGCCAGCAGCCTACTTAGGTTGCTTCCCGTCCAAGAGACCCAGTACTTC. Its protein product is CASSLLRLLPVQETQYF.

The sample holds many counts of this clonotype. V usage is TRBV7-6 and J usage is TRBJ2-1; no firm D call. Germline V CDR1 and CDR2: SGHVS, FNYEAQ. V was pared by 1 base and J by 6 bases, with 13 bases between. The CDR3 is made up of 15 amino acids. CDR3 nucleotide sequence: TGTGCCAGCAGCTTAGAGTCTAGGCAGTTCAATGAGCAGTTCTTC. Its protein product is CASSLESRQFNEQFF.

The gene calls are TRBV7-2 and TRBJ2-5; the D gene is possibly TRBD1 (5 bases). Between the trimmed V and J ends, which lost 2 bases and 4 bases, there was a span of 20 bases. This CDR3 has 17 amino acids. Germline V gene data show CDR1 as SGHTA and CDR2 as FQGNSA. This CDR3 reads CASSLTVGQGGSETQYF. CDR3 DNA sequence: TGTGCCAGCAGCTTAACTGTGGGGCAGGGCGGTTCAGAGACCCAGTACTTC. Using reference TRBV7-2 and TRBJ2-5 for the parts outside the CDR3, the full variable domain is GAGVSQSPSNKVTEKGKDVELRCDPISGHTALYWYRQSLGQGLEFLIYFQGNSAPDKSGLPSDRFSAERTGGSVSTLTIQRTQQEDSAVYLCASSLTVGQGGSETQYFGPGTRLLVL.

The V and J genes are TRBV20-1 and TRBJ2-1; 9 bases are a match to TRBD2. Trimming removed 4 bases from V and 8 bases from J; junction bases left unmatched: 6. The germline V gene has CDR1 DFQATT and CDR2 SNEGSKA (reference sequence). This CDR3 comprises 13 residues. The CDR3 nucleotides are TGCAGTGCTAACCGGCGGGAGGGCTATGAGCAGTTCTTC. Residues: CSANRREGYEQFF.

The chain recombines TRBV7-2 with TRBJ1-4, with D unclear. CDR3 length: 17 amino acids. Trimming left V 0 bases short and J 7 bases short, with 18 bases between. CDR1 is SGHTA and CDR2 is FQGNSA in the germline V gene. DNA of the CDR3: TGTGCCAGCAGCTTAGCGCCTCCATATCAACGCAGTGAAAAACTGTTTTTT. Encoded protein: CASSLAPPYQRSEKLFF.

The chain carries TRBV20-1 and TRBJ2-5; 7 bases match TRBD1. The CDR3 runs to 14 residues. The germline gives CDR1 DFQATT, CDR2 SNEGSKA (reference sequence). Germline trimming cut 3 bases from V and 5 bases from J; bases unmatched to any gene: 9. The CDR3 loop is CSASVGAGGETQYF. The CDR3 DNA reads as TGCAGTGCTAGCGTCGGGGCAGGGGGTGAGACCCAGTACTTC.

This clonotype was seen only a few times. The J gene is TRBJ2-6, the V gene TRBV28; 8 positions match TRBD1. This CDR3 contains 17 residues. The ends lost 4 bases at V and 1 base at J; junction bases unmatched: 6. CDR1 and CDR2 (germline): MDHEN, SYDVKM. The CDR3 DNA reads TGTGCCAGCAGTTATTCCAGGGGGCCTTCTGGGGCCAACGTCCTGACTTTC. Residues: CASSYSRGPSGANVLTF.

This chain links TRBV12-3 or TRBV12-4 with TRBJ2-3, with 8 bases that match TRBD2. The CDR3 is made up of 14 amino acids. V was clipped by 5 bases and J by 1 base; unmatched bases: 2. Written as DNA, the CDR3 is TGTGCCAGCAGTAGAGCGGGAGGCACAGATACGCAGTATTTT. Protein: CASSRAGGTDTQYF.

There are many counts of this clonotype. The chain links TRBV12-3 or TRBV12-4 to TRBJ2-2; no clear D gene. The CDR3 length is 14 residues. Trimming left V 7 bases short and J 1 base short, with 10 bases between. For the CDR3, the DNA is TGTGCCAGCAATCAGGACCGGAACACCGGGGAGCTGTTTTTT. This sequence encodes CASNQDRNTGELFF.

This chain joins TRBV29-1 and TRBJ2-1; 10 bases are shared with TRBD1. The V gene end was trimmed by 0 bases and the J gene end by 7 bases; junction bases not matched to a gene: 6. CDR1 and CDR2 from the germline V gene are SQVTM and ANQGSEA. There are 15 residues in the CDR3. The CDR3 DNA is TGCAGCGTTGAAGATAGGACAGGGGGTCTGAATGAGCAGTTCTTC. Protein: CSVEDRTGGLNEQFF.

The rearrangement links TRBV2 to TRBJ2-1; no definite D call. CDR1 and CDR2 (germline): SNHLY, FYNNEI. The CDR3 contains 14 residues. V gave up 8 bases and J gave up 0 bases, with 11 bases separating them. CDR3 sequence: CASEERASYNEQFF. The CDR3 nucleotides read TGTGCCAGCGAGGAACGAGCCTCCTACAATGAGCAGTTCTTC.

The chain is built from TRBV7-9 and TRBJ1-2, with 10 bases lining up with TRBD1. The CDR3 sequence is 17 residues long. Trimming removed 7 bases from V and 8 bases from J; junction bases left unmatched: 19. Germline CDR1 is SEHNR and CDR2 is FQNEAQ (reference sequence). The CDR3 DNA is TGTGCCAGCACCACGCCCTGGGACAGGGGCCGCGACGGCGGCTACACCTTC. Translation gives CASTTPWDRGRDGGYTF.

This clonotype showed up just once. The rearrangement links TRBV6-4 to TRBJ2-2; 8 nucleotides agree with TRBD2. V lost 3 bases, J lost 4 bases, and 4 bases stayed unmatched. The germline CDR1 and CDR2 sequences are MRHNA and SNTAGT. This CDR3 is 15 amino acids long. The DNA for the CDR3 is TGTGCCAGCAGTGAAAGGAGCGGGAGCACCGGGGAGCTGTTTTTT. This sequence encodes CASSERSGSTGELFF.

This clonotype was recorded only once. The chain is built from TRBV5-1 and TRBJ2-7; D perhaps matches TRBD2 (6 bases). The germline V and J ends were trimmed by 7 bases and 1 base, with 15 bases remaining between them. The CDR3 is 14 amino acids. Germline CDR1 SGHRS, CDR2 YFSETQ. The CDR3 coding sequence is TGCGCCAGCGCGAGAGCGGGCCTATCCTACGAGCAGTACTTC. Residues: CASARAGLSYEQYF.

The chain uses TRBV10-3 and TRBJ2-5, with 7 bases identical to TRBD1. The germline V gene has CDR1 ENHRY and CDR2 SYGVKD. J gave up 1 base and V 1 base, and 3 bases lay outside the gene matches. There are 15 residues in the CDR3. CDR3 bases: TGTGCCATCAGTGAGTTACGGACAGGCCAAGAGACCCAGTACTTC. Protein sequence: CAISELRTGQETQYF.

This clonotype was seen only a few times. The chain has TRBV5-1 and TRBJ2-3; 8 nucleotides agree with TRBD2. This CDR3 has 16 amino acids. Germline V gene data show CDR1 as SGHRS and CDR2 as YFSETQ. V dropped 1 base and J dropped 0; count of bases not matched to a gene: 4. CDR3 in DNA: TGCGCCAGCAGCTTGAGAGCGGGGGCTAGCACAGATACGCAGTATTTT. Translation gives CASSLRAGASTDTQYF.